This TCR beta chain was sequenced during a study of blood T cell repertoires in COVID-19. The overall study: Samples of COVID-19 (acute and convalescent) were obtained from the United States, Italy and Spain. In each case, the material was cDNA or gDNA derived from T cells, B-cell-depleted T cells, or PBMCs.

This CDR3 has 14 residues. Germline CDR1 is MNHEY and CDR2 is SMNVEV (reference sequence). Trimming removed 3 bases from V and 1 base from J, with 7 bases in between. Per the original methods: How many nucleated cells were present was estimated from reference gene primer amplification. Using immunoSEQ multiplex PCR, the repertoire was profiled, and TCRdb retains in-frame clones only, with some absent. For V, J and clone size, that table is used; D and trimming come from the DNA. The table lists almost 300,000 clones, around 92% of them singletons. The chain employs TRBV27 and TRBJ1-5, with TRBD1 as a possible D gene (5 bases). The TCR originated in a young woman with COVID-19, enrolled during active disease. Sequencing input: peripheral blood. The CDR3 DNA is TGTGCCAGCAGTTTCGCAGGGAGCAATCAGCCCCAGCATTTT. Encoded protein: CASSFAGSNQPQHF.